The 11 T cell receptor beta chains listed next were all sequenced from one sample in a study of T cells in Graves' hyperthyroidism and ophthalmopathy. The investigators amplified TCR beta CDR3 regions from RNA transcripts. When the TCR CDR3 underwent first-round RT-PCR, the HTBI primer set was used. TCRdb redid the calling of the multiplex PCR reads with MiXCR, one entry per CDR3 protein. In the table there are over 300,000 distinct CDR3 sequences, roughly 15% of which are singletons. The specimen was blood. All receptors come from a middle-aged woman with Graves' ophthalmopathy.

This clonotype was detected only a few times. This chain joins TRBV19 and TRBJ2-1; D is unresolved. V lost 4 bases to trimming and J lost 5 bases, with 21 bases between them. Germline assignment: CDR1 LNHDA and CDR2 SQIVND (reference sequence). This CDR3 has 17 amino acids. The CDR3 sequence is CASSTTPGRNLNNEQFF. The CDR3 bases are TGTGCCAGTAGTACCACGCCGGGTAGAAACCTTAACAATGAGCAGTTCTTC.

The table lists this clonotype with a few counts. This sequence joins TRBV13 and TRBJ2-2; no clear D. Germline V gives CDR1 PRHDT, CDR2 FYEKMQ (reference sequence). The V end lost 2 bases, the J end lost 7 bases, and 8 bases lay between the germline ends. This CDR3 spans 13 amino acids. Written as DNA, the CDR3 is TGTGCCAGCAGCTTAAGGTGGCTCGGGGAGCTGTTTTTT. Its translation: CASSLRWLGELFF.

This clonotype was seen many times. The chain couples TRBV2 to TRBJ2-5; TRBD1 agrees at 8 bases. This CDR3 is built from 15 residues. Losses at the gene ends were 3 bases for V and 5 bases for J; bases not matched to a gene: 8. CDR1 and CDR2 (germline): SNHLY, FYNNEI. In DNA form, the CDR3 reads TGTGCCAGCAGTGAGGACAGGGTCGCGATGGAGACCCAGTACTTC. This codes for CASSEDRVAMETQYF.

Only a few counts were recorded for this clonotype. This chain's CDR3 is CASSQGQESEKLFF. The DNA of the CDR3 is TGTGCCAGCAGCCAGGGACAGGAAAGTGAAAAACTGTTTTTT. V and J are TRBV3-1 and TRBJ1-4; 8 bases are a match to TRBD1. The CDR3 consists of 14 residues. J was trimmed by 7 bases and V by 3 bases; bases with no gene match: 4. Per the germline V gene, CDR1 is LGHDT and CDR2 is YNNKEL (reference sequence).

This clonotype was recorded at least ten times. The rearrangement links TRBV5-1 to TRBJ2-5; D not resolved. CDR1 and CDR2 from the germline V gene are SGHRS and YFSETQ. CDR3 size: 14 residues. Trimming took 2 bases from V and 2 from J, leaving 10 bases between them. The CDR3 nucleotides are TGCGCCAGCAGCTTTTCAGGAAAACAAGAGACCCAGTACTTC. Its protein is CASSFSGKQETQYF.

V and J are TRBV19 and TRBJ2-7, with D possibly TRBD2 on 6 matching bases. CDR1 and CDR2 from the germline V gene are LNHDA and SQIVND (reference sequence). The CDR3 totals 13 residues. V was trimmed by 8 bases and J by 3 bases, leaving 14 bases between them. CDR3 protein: CASSGLRLYEQYF. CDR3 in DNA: TGTGCCAGTTCGGGACTCCGGCTCTACGAGCAGTACTTC.

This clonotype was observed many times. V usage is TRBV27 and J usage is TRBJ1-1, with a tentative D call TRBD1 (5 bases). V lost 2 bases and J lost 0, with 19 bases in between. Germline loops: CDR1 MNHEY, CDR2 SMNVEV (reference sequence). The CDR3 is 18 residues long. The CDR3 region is CASSLRMQGRYMNTEAFF. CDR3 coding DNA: TGTGCCAGCAGTTTACGGATGCAGGGACGATACATGAACACTGAAGCTTTCTTT.

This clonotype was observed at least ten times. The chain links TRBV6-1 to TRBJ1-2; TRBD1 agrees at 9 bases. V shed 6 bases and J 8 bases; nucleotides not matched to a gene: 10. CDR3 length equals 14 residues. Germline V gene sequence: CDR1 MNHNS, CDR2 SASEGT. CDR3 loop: CASRPGQGWEGYTF. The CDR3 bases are TGTGCCAGCAGACCGGGACAGGGCTGGGAAGGCTACACCTTC.

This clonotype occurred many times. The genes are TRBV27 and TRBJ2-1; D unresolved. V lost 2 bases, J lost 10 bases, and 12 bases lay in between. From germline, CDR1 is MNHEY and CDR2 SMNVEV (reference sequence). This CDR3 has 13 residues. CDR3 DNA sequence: TGTGCCAGCAGTTTAGGGCAGTCAACCGAGCAGTTCTTC. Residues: CASSLGQSTEQFF.

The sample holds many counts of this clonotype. CDR3 DNA sequence: TGCAGGCTAGGGGGTTGGGTTATTTCCGATGAGCAGTTCTTC. Encoded protein: CRLGGWVISDEQFF. The V gene is TRBV20-1, the J gene TRBJ2-1; TRBD1 is a possible D gene (6 bases). The germline CDR1 and CDR2 sequences are DFQATT and SNEGSKA (reference sequence). This CDR3 has 14 residues.

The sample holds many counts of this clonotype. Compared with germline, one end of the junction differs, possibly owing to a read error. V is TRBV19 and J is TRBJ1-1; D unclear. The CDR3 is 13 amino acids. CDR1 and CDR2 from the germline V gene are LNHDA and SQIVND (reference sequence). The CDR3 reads CASSMRLKTEAFF. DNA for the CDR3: TGTGCCAGTAGTATGAGGTTGAAGACTGAAGCTTTCTTT. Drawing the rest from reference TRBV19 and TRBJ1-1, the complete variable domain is DGGITQSPKYLFRKEGQNVTLSCEQNLNHDAMYWYRQDPGQGLRLIYYSQIVNDFQKGDIAEGYSVSREKKESFPLTVTSAQKNPTAFYLCASSMRLKTEAFFGQGTRLTVV.